These 19 T cell receptor beta chains were sequenced from one sample in a study of cytomegalovirus exposure and HLA in healthy donors. Sequencing was performed with immunoSEQ multiplex PCR; in TCRdb, only in-frame clones are kept and a portion is missing. This sample yields tens of thousands of clones, of which more than 85% are seen a single time; about 5.7% belongs to the top ten. Sequenced: PBMCs. All receptors derive from a man between 18 and 29 years old in good health and CMV-seropositive.

V and J are TRBV5-6 and TRBJ2-1; 14 nucleotides match TRBD2. This CDR3 has 17 residues. Germline values: CDR1 SGHDT, CDR2 YYEEEE. Unmatched junction bases numbered 3, after V lost 4 bases and J lost 0 bases. This chain's CDR3 is CASSGGTSGSSYNEQFF. The CDR3 DNA reads as TGTGCCAGCAGCGGAGGGACTAGCGGGAGCTCCTACAATGAGCAGTTCTTC. The whole variable domain, remainder taken from reference TRBV5-6 and TRBJ2-1, is DAGVTQSPTHLIKTRGQQVTLRCSPKSGHDTVSWYQQALGQGPQFIFQYYEEEERQRGNFPDRFSGHQFPNYSSELNVNALLLGDSALYLCASSGGTSGSSYNEQFFGPGTRLTVL.

The J gene is TRBJ2-1, the V gene TRBV7-9; the match to TRBD1 covers 10 bases. J was trimmed by 6 bases and V by 1 base; bases with no gene match: 6. The germline gives CDR1 SEHNR, CDR2 FQNEAQ (reference sequence). CDR3 length: 16 amino acids. The CDR3 region is CASSLVGQGGSNEQFF. As DNA, the CDR3 is TGTGCCAGCAGCTTAGTTGGACAGGGGGGTAGCAATGAGCAGTTCTTC.

The chain joins TRBV5-4 to TRBJ2-5, with 8 nucleotides matching TRBD2. Germline trimming cut 4 bases from V and 5 bases from J; bases unmatched to any gene: 7. This CDR3 is built from 14 residues. Per germline, CDR1 SGHNT and CDR2 YYREEE (reference sequence). The CDR3 loop reads CASSIGLAGETQYF. The CDR3 region has the DNA TGTGCCAGCAGCATCGGACTAGCCGGGGAGACCCAGTACTTC.

V usage is TRBV19 and J usage is TRBJ1-4; the D gene is possibly TRBD1 (6 bases). This CDR3 spans 17 amino acids. The V gene's germline CDR1 is LNHDA and CDR2 SQIVND (reference sequence). With 6 bases removed from V and 6 bases from J, the gap between germline ends came to 23 bases. Here the CDR3 reads CASRSPSQGGLYEKLFF. CDR3 sequence (DNA): TGTGCCAGTAGGTCACCCTCACAGGGCGGCTTATATGAAAAACTGTTTTTT.

This chain joins TRBV7-3 and TRBJ2-1; 11 bases are shared with TRBD2. This CDR3 contains 18 residues. V trimming: 5 bases; J trimming: 6 bases; junction bases outside the gene matches: 15. Germline values: CDR1 SGHTA, CDR2 FQGTGA. The CDR3 DNA is TGTGCCAGCAGCCATCCCCCCACTAGCGGGAGCCCCCGCAATGAGCAGTTCTTC. Translated, it gives CASSHPPTSGSPRNEQFF.

The chain combines TRBV19 with TRBJ2-7; possibly TRBD1 for D (6 bases). Looked up from germline, CDR1 is LNHDA and CDR2 is SQIVND (reference sequence). This CDR3 spans 14 amino acids. Trimming pared 1 base from V and 5 bases from J, leaving 12 bases between. The CDR3 DNA reads TGTGCCAGTAGTATAGGGAAAACAGGGAACGAGCAGTACTTC. Encoded protein: CASSIGKTGNEQYF.

This chain uses TRBV6-5 with TRBJ2-7, with D possibly TRBD1 on 6 matching bases. V was cut by 6 bases and J by 3 bases, with 12 bases left in between. Germline-derived CDR1 and CDR2 are MNHEY and SVGAGI. CDR3 length: 13 amino acids. The DNA for the CDR3 is TGTGCCAGCAGCGCACCGGACAGCTACGAGCAGTACTTC. Translated, it gives CASSAPDSYEQYF.

This chain connects TRBV6-6 to TRBJ2-3; 7 bases match TRBD2. Germline loops: CDR1 MNHNY, CDR2 SVGAGI (reference sequence). After removal of 7 bases from V and 2 bases from J, the junction contained 9 bases not matched to a gene. The CDR3 is made up of 15 amino acids. The CDR3 loop reads CASIPASGITDTQYF. DNA of the CDR3: TGTGCCAGCATCCCGGCTAGCGGAATCACAGATACGCAGTATTTT.

The chain joins TRBV2 to TRBJ1-2; 8 bases map to TRBD1. The germline gives CDR1 SNHLY, CDR2 FYNNEI. V lost 5 bases to trimming and J lost 3 bases; unmatched junction nucleotides: 2. The CDR3 is made up of 13 amino acids. Here the CDR3 DNA reads TGTGCCAGCAGTCGACAGGGGTACTATGGCTACACCTTC. This translates into CASSRQGYYGYTF. The complete variable domain, with remaining parts taken from reference TRBV2 and TRBJ1-2, reads EPEVTQTPSHQVTQMGQEVILRCVPISNHLYFYWYRQILGQKVEFLVSFYNNEISEKSEIFDDQFSVERPDGSNFTLKIRSTKLEDSAMYFCASSRQGYYGYTFGSGTRLTVV.

CDR3 amino acids: CASSHTGGGGYEQYF. The CDR3, as DNA: TGCGCCAGCAGTCATACAGGGGGTGGTGGCTACGAGCAGTACTTC. This rearrangement joins TRBV5-1 to TRBJ2-7; 8 bases agree with TRBD1. Unmatched junction bases numbered 10, after V lost 5 bases and J lost 3 bases. Germline-derived CDR1 and CDR2 are SGHRS and YFSETQ. The CDR3 loop spans 15 amino acids.

The chain recombines TRBV5-6 with TRBJ2-7; TRBD1 matches at 8 bases. The CDR3 length is 15 residues. CDR1 and CDR2 from the germline V gene are SGHDT and YYEEEE. V lost 2 bases, J lost 2 bases, and 6 bases stayed unmatched. CDR3 sequence: CASSFRGTGTYEQYF. The CDR3 bases are TGTGCCAGCAGCTTTCGAGGGACAGGCACCTACGAGCAGTACTTC.

Worth noting for this clone: A read error may account for a junction end that differs from germline. The chain recombines TRBV7-7 with TRBJ2-1, with TRBD2 matching over 7 bases. The CDR3 has 13 residues. Germline V gene data show CDR1 as SSHAT and CDR2 as FNYEAQ (reference sequence). The CDR3 here is CASSRIAAGDQFF. In nucleotides, the CDR3 is TGTGCTAGCAGCCGAATCGCGGCGGGAGATCAGTTCTTC.

The chain uses TRBV13 and TRBJ2-3; maybe TRBD2 (5 bases). Between the trimmed V and J ends, which lost 3 bases and 2 bases, there was a span of 12 bases. Germline V gives CDR1 PRHDT, CDR2 FYEKMQ (reference sequence). CDR3 size: 15 residues. CDR3 sequence (DNA): TGTGCCAGCAGCTTCGAGGGAGAGAACACAGATACGCAGTATTTT. Protein: CASSFEGENTDTQYF.

This clone was seen just once. V and J are TRBV2 and TRBJ1-5, with 7 nucleotides matching TRBD1. The CDR3 consists of 15 residues. Per the germline V gene, CDR1 is SNHLY and CDR2 is FYNNEI. With V trimmed by 7 bases and J by 0 bases, 6 bases remained unmatched. The CDR3 DNA is TGTGCCAGCATACAGGGGCCTTATAGCAATCAGCCCCAGCATTTT. Translation: CASIQGPYSNQPQHF.

The V gene is TRBV6-1, the J gene TRBJ2-5; tentative D call: TRBD2 (5 bases). The CDR3 sequence is 12 residues long. Germline V gives CDR1 MNHNS, CDR2 SASEGT. V was pared by 8 bases and J by 9 bases, with 16 bases between. In DNA, the CDR3 is TGTGCCAGCGGCCGAGGGTCATGGGCCCAGTACTTC. Translation: CASGRGSWAQYF.

The CDR3 DNA reads TGTGCCAGCAGTTACGACGGCGGGAGGGCCTACGAGCAGTACTTC. Amino acid sequence: CASSYDGGRAYEQYF. J is TRBJ2-7 and V is TRBV6-5; 9 nucleotides match TRBD2. V lost 2 bases to trimming and J lost 2 bases; unmatched junction nucleotides: 4. Germline V lookup: CDR1 MNHEY, CDR2 SVGAGI. The CDR3 runs to 15 residues.

The CDR3 here is CASSLRGQSYEQYF. The CDR3 DNA reads TGCGCCAGCAGCCTAAGGGGACAGTCCTACGAGCAGTACTTC. The chain uses TRBV5-1 and TRBJ2-7; 7 bases match TRBD1. Germline CDR1 reads SGHRS; CDR2 reads YFSETQ. V dropped 4 bases and J dropped 1; count of bases not matched to a gene: 5. This CDR3 comprises 14 residues.

The rearrangement uses TRBV28 and TRBJ1-4, with 9 bases that match TRBD1. Germline V gene lookup returns CDR1 MDHEN and CDR2 SYDVKM. CDR3 length: 14 amino acids. Trimming cost V 6 bases and J 8 bases; bases outside gene matches: 7. DNA of the CDR3: TGTGCCAGCAGACGGACAGGGGACACGGAAAAACTGTTTTTT. This gives the protein CASRRTGDTEKLFF.

This chain connects TRBV18 to TRBJ1-1, with 9 bases aligning to TRBD1. Germline V gene sequence: CDR1 KGHSH, CDR2 LQKENI. The CDR3 is 14 residues long. With V trimmed by 5 bases and J by 4 bases, 5 bases remained unmatched. The CDR3 reads CASSTDRGTTEAFF. The CDR3 DNA is TGTGCCAGCTCAACGGACAGGGGTACCACTGAAGCTTTCTTT. Variable domain in full (rest from reference TRBV18 and TRBJ1-1): NAGVMQNPRHLVRRRGQEARLRCSPMKGHSHVYWYRQLPEEGLKFMVYLQKENIIDESGMPKERFSAEFPKEGPSILRIQQVVRGDSAAYFCASSTDRGTTEAFFGQGTRLTVV.